Shown below are 15 T cell receptor beta chains from a single sample sequenced in a study of T cell responses to AZD1222 COVID-19 vaccine (dated by TCRdb to the early 2020s). The sample's time point label, in plain terms: about 28 days (+/-7) after the second vaccine dose. Library generation was performed with the immunoSEQ multiplex PCR assay. TCRdb limited this immuneACCESS table to in-frame rearrangements with V and J called. A share of clones is missing; checked studies link under half to unresolved V genes, and the rest is unexplained. The sample data list approximately 130,000 clones, and 70% to 90% of these were observed just once. Of the sample, approximately 8.8% falls within the top ten clones. Sequencing used peripheral blood, obtained 28 days after the second AZD1222 dose. Source of these receptors: an adult who received the AZD1222 COVID-19 vaccine.

The J gene is TRBJ2-5, the V gene TRBV4-2, with D possibly being TRBD2 (7 bases). The CDR3 contains 17 residues. Germline assignment: CDR1 LGHNA and CDR2 YNFKEQ. Deletions cut 4 bases from V and 3 bases from J, with 21 bases between. As DNA, the CDR3 is TGTGCCAGCAGCCCAAAGGGCGGGGGCGGGCTGAAAGAGACCCAGTACTTC. This codes for CASSPKGGGGLKETQYF.

The chain links TRBV5-5 to TRBJ2-3; no clear D gene. Germline CDR1 is SGHKS and CDR2 is YYEKEE (reference sequence). With 0 bases removed from V and 4 bases from J, the gap between germline ends came to 3 bases. The CDR3 runs to 12 residues. For the CDR3, the DNA is TGTGCCAGCAGCTTGGTATCAGATACGCAGTATTTT. This encodes CASSLVSDTQYF.

This clone occurred a few times. V gene TRBV2 combines with J gene TRBJ1-6; D remains ambiguous. Germline CDR1 and CDR2: SNHLY and FYNNEI. Trimming pared 6 bases from V and 9 bases from J, leaving 15 bases between. The CDR3 extends over 14 amino acids. CDR3 sequence (DNA): TGTGCCAGCAGGTTGAGAAGGGAGCTTTCACCCCTCCACTTT. Translation gives CASRLRRELSPLHF. Filled out from reference TRBV2 and TRBJ1-6, the complete variable domain reads EPEVTQTPSHQVTQMGQEVILRCVPISNHLYFYWYRQILGQKVEFLVSFYNNEISEKSEIFDDQFSVERPDGSNFTLKIRSTKLEDSAMYFCASRLRRELSPLHFGNGTRLTVT.

The V gene is TRBV18, the J gene TRBJ1-1, with D hard to call. CDR3 size: 13 residues. Trimming cost V 1 base and J 0 bases, with 3 bases left between them. The germline CDR1 and CDR2 sequences are KGHSH and LQKENI. CDR3 amino acids: CASSPLVNTEAFF. The CDR3 DNA reads as TGTGCCAGCTCACCACTAGTGAACACTGAAGCTTTCTTT.

This rearrangement joins TRBV25-1 to TRBJ1-6; D unclear. CDR1 MGHDK and CDR2 SYGVNS come from the germline V gene. Trimming took 7 bases from V and 0 from J, leaving 7 bases between them. The CDR3 length is 14 residues. CDR3 region: CASKKRSYNSPLHF. CDR3 sequence (DNA): TGTGCCAGCAAGAAACGCTCCTATAATTCACCCCTCCACTTT.

The CDR3 reads CASSQGLAGDPDGELFF. The CDR3 nucleotides read TGTGCCAGCAGCCAAGGGCTAGCGGGGGATCCTGACGGGGAGCTGTTTTTT. V and J are TRBV4-2 and TRBJ2-2, with TRBD2 matching 10 bases. The CDR3 consists of 17 residues. Losses at the gene ends were 1 base for V and 7 bases for J; bases not matched to a gene: 9. Germline V gene data show CDR1 as LGHNA and CDR2 as YNFKEQ.

This clone was detected only once. This chain links TRBV6-5 with TRBJ1-2, with no clear D. Germline assignment: CDR1 MNHEY and CDR2 SVGAGI. The CDR3 has 16 amino acids. V was shortened by 0 bases and J by 2 bases, with 13 bases between the two germline ends. The DNA for the CDR3 is TGTGCCAGCAGTTACTCGATTATTCGGGGAAACTATGGCTACACCTTC. Encoded protein: CASSYSIIRGNYGYTF.

V gene TRBV15 combines with J gene TRBJ1-6, with TRBD1 matching over 10 bases. CDR1 and CDR2 from the germline V gene are LNHNV and YYDKDF (reference sequence). This CDR3 has 19 amino acids. V lost 2 bases, J lost 5 bases, and 12 bases stayed unmatched. In nucleotides, the CDR3 is TGTGCCACCAGCAGACCCCTGGACAGGGGGGGACTGAATAATTCACCCCTCCACTTT. As protein: CATSRPLDRGGLNNSPLHF.

The J gene is TRBJ1-3, the V gene TRBV7-2, with 7 bases fitting TRBD1. J lost 2 bases, V lost 2 bases, and 3 bases had no gene match. The CDR3 loop spans 15 amino acids. Germline V gene data show CDR1 as SGHTA and CDR2 as FQGNSA. The CDR3 region is CASSLLQGAGNTIYF. In DNA form, the CDR3 reads TGTGCCAGCAGCTTACTTCAGGGGGCTGGAAACACCATATATTTT.

This chain uses TRBV5-5 with TRBJ1-2; D gene unclear. The V gene lost 2 bases and the J gene lost 5 bases, with 10 bases spanning the gap. The CDR3 totals 13 residues. In germline, CDR1 is SGHKS, CDR2 YYEKEE (reference sequence). CDR3 sequence reads: CASSFQPAYGYTF. The CDR3 nucleotides read TGTGCCAGCAGCTTCCAGCCAGCATATGGCTACACCTTC. Combining the CDR3 with reference TRBV5-5 and TRBJ1-2 gives the whole variable domain DAGVTQSPTHLIKTRGQQVTLRCSPISGHKSVSWYQQVLGQGPQFIFQYYEKEERGRGNFPDRFSARQFPNYSSELNVNALLLGDSALYLCASSFQPAYGYTFGSGTRLTVV.

The CDR3 sequence is CASSLGLYSNQPQHF. The CDR3 bases are TGTGCCAGCAGCTTAGGACTGTATAGCAATCAGCCCCAGCATTTT. The chain recombines TRBV7-8 with TRBJ1-5; no definite D call. There are 15 residues in the CDR3. V shed 1 base and J shed 0 bases, with 7 bases lying between them. The germline V gene has CDR1 SGHVS and CDR2 FQNEAQ.

The table lists this clone with a few counts. In the same sample, other DNA sequences code for this CDR3. The rearrangement uses TRBV6-5 and TRBJ1-4; a weak D match, TRBD1 (6 bases). In germline, CDR1 is MNHEY, CDR2 SVGAGI. The CDR3 spans 14 residues. The V and J ends lost 2 bases and 8 bases respectively, with 12 bases between them. The CDR3 nucleotides read TGTGCCAGCAGTTACCGGGGGCTGGGGGAAAAACTGTTTTTT. Translated: CASSYRGLGEKLFF.

This clone is a singleton in its sample. The V gene is TRBV12-3 or TRBV12-4, the J gene TRBJ1-1; no reliable D call. The CDR3 length is 11 residues. V was pared by 5 bases and J by 7 bases, with 8 bases between. Here the CDR3 reads CASSSVYEAFF. Here the CDR3 DNA reads TGTGCCAGCAGTAGTGTCTATGAAGCTTTCTTT.

The V and J genes are TRBV7-2 and TRBJ2-3; D call uncertain. The CDR3 sequence is 13 residues long. CDR1 is SGHTA, CDR2 FQGNSA, per germline. V was cut by 6 bases and J by 0 bases, with 7 bases left in between. Written as DNA, the CDR3 is TGTGCCAGCAGGATTGACAGCACAGATACGCAGTATTTT. Its protein product is CASRIDSTDTQYF.

V is TRBV12-3 or TRBV12-4 and J is TRBJ1-2; D is undetermined. The CDR3 runs to 13 residues. Trimming removed 4 bases from V and 1 base from J, with 7 bases in between. CDR3 residues: CASSSGVNYGYTF. DNA of the CDR3: TGTGCCAGCAGTTCTGGGGTTAACTATGGCTACACCTTC.